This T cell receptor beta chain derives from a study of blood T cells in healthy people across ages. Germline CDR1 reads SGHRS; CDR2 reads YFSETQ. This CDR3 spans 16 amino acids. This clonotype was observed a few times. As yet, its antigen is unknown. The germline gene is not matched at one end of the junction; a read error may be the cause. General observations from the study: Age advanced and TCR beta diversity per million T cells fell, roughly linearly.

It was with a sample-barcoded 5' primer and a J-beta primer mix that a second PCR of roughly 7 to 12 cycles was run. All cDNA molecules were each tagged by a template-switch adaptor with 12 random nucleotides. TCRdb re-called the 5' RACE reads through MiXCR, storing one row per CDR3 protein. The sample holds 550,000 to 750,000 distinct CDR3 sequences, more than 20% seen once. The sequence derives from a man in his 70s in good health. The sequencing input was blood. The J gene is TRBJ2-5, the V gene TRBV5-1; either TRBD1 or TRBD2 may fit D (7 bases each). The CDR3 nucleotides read TGCGCCAGCAGCTTGGGCAGACAGGGCGGGACTAAGACTCAGTACTTC. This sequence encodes CASSLGRQGGTKTQYF.